Listed below are T cell receptor beta chains from one sample, sequenced in a study of T cell clones after liver transplantation. Libraries were prepared by immunoSEQ multiplex PCR; TCRdb keeps only in-frame clonotypes and omits some of them. The sample has fewer than 80,000 clones, about 85% seen once. This specimen consisted of CD4+ T cells from blood, obtained less than 50 months after liver transplant. The receptor source for this set is a human patient who received a liver transplant. Some T cells may arise from the graft donor. Both conserved end residues are part of each CDR3. Each record gives: J gene, CDR3 length, V gene, D gene, clone size, CDR3 protein, CDR3 DNA. D genes are given only for firm matches. Size is omitted from some rows. Given values are once, few, many or a class for expanded clones.

J gene: TRBJ2-5
CDR3 length: 15
V gene: TRBV4-2
D gene: -
clone size: -
CDR3 protein: CASSQEGRLQETQYF
CDR3 DNA: TGTGCCAGCAGCCAAGAAGGCAGGCTCCAAGAGACCCAGTACTTC

J gene: TRBJ2-4
CDR3 length: 19
V gene: TRBV4-1
D gene: -
clone size: -
CDR3 protein: CASSQAPDGAKGAKNIQYF
CDR3 DNA: TGCGCCAGCAGCCAAGCTCCAGACGGAGCAAAGGGGGCCAAAAACATTCAGTACTTC

J gene: TRBJ1-5
CDR3 length: 16
V gene: TRBV7-2
D gene: TRBD1
clone size: -
CDR3 protein: CASSWTGRLSNQPQHF
CDR3 DNA: TGTGCCAGCAGTTGGACAGGGCGTTTAAGCAATCAGCCCCAGCATTTT

J gene: TRBJ2-5
CDR3 length: 11
V gene: TRBV7-9
D gene: -
clone size: -
CDR3 protein: CASSFQETQYF
CDR3 DNA: TGTGCCAGCAGCTTCCAGGAGACCCAGTACTTC

J gene: TRBJ2-5
CDR3 length: 12
V gene: TRBV7-2
D gene: -
clone size: -
CDR3 protein: CASSLALETQYF
CDR3 DNA: TGTGCCAGCAGCTTAGCGCTAGAGACCCAGTACTTC

J gene: TRBJ2-3
CDR3 length: 16
V gene: TRBV5-1
D gene: TRBD1
clone size: -
CDR3 protein: CASSLAGTGRTDTQYF
CDR3 DNA: TGCGCCAGCAGCTTGGCCGGGACAGGGAGGACAGATACGCAGTATTTT

J gene: TRBJ2-7
CDR3 length: 15
V gene: TRBV25-1
D gene: -
clone size: -
CDR3 protein: CASSGRVPGSYEQYF
CDR3 DNA: TGTGCCAGCAGTGGCCGGGTCCCAGGCTCCTACGAGCAGTACTTC

J gene: TRBJ1-6
CDR3 length: 14
V gene: TRBV25-1
D gene: -
clone size: -
CDR3 protein: CASVKSSYNSPLHF
CDR3 DNA: TGTGCCAGCGTCAAGAGCTCCTATAATTCACCCCTCCACTTT

J gene: TRBJ2-7
CDR3 length: 15
V gene: TRBV5-5
D gene: -
clone size: once
CDR3 protein: CASSSRGTYSYEQYF
CDR3 DNA: TGTGCCAGCAGCTCCAGGGGCACCTACTCCTACGAGCAGTACTTC

J gene: TRBJ1-1
CDR3 length: 15
V gene: TRBV5-1
D gene: TRBD1
clone size: -
CDR3 protein: CASSVDRGGYTEAFF
CDR3 DNA: TGCGCCAGCAGCGTCGACAGGGGTGGGTACACTGAAGCTTTCTTT

J gene: TRBJ1-1
CDR3 length: 14
V gene: TRBV4-3
D gene: TRBD1
clone size: once
CDR3 protein: CASRRQGRDTEAFF
CDR3 DNA: TGCGCCAGCAGAAGACAGGGACGGGACACTGAAGCTTTCTTT

J gene: TRBJ2-7
CDR3 length: 16
V gene: TRBV19
D gene: TRBD1
clone size: -
CDR3 protein: CASSPHDRGSTYEQYF
CDR3 DNA: TGTGCCAGTAGCCCCCACGACAGGGGAAGTACCTACGAGCAGTACTTC

J gene: TRBJ2-7
CDR3 length: 13
V gene: TRBV6-5
D gene: -
clone size: -
CDR3 protein: CASSRALEDAQYF
CDR3 DNA: TGTGCCAGCAGTCGAGCTCTAGAGGACGCGCAGTACTTC

J gene: TRBJ2-7
CDR3 length: 14
V gene: TRBV7-2
D gene: TRBD1
clone size: once
CDR3 protein: CASSLDRGYYEQYF
CDR3 DNA: TGTGCCAGCAGCTTAGACAGGGGCTACTACGAGCAGTACTTC

J gene: TRBJ2-3
CDR3 length: 17
V gene: TRBV7-2
D gene: -
clone size: -
CDR3 protein: CASSPQRGGSWEDTQYF
CDR3 DNA: TGTGCCAGCAGCCCCCAGCGTGGCGGGTCATGGGAAGATACGCAGTATTTT

J gene: TRBJ1-6
CDR3 length: 15
V gene: TRBV2
D gene: -
clone size: -
CDR3 protein: CASSARANYNSPLHF
CDR3 DNA: TGTGCCAGCAGTGCGCGGGCCAATTATAATTCACCCCTCCACTTT

J gene: TRBJ2-1
CDR3 length: 14
V gene: TRBV5-1
D gene: TRBD1
clone size: -
CDR3 protein: CASSESGQGDEQFF
CDR3 DNA: TGCGCCAGCAGCGAATCGGGACAGGGAGATGAGCAGTTCTTC

J gene: TRBJ1-1
CDR3 length: 17
V gene: TRBV27
D gene: TRBD1
clone size: -
CDR3 protein: CASSVFPSETGGTEAFF
CDR3 DNA: TGTGCCAGCAGTGTGTTCCCGAGCGAGACAGGGGGCACTGAAGCTTTCTTT

J gene: TRBJ1-3
CDR3 length: 15
V gene: TRBV19
D gene: -
clone size: -
CDR3 protein: CASGDGANSGNTIYF
CDR3 DNA: TGTGCCAGTGGGGACGGAGCAAACTCTGGAAACACCATATATTTT

J gene: TRBJ1-2
CDR3 length: 14
V gene: TRBV7-9
D gene: -
clone size: once
CDR3 protein: CASSLDISNYGYTF
CDR3 DNA: TGTGCCAGCAGCTTAGATATCTCAAACTATGGCTACACCTTC

J gene: TRBJ2-5
CDR3 length: 19
V gene: TRBV15
D gene: -
clone size: -
CDR3 protein: CATSRDRGFSVSVQETQYF
CDR3 DNA: TGTGCCACCAGCAGAGATAGGGGTTTCAGTGTGTCGGTCCAAGAGACCCAGTACTTC

J gene: TRBJ2-7
CDR3 length: 14
V gene: TRBV7-2
D gene: -
clone size: once
CDR3 protein: CASSLERSPYEQYF
CDR3 DNA: TGTGCCAGCAGCTTGGAGCGGAGCCCCTACGAGCAGTACTTC

J gene: TRBJ2-1
CDR3 length: 14
V gene: TRBV18
D gene: -
clone size: -
CDR3 protein: CASSPGAAYNEQFF
CDR3 DNA: TGTGCCAGCTCACCAGGGGCAGCTTACAATGAGCAGTTCTTC

J gene: TRBJ2-5
CDR3 length: 16
V gene: TRBV19
D gene: TRBD2
clone size: -
CDR3 protein: CASSEGSDWGGETQYF
CDR3 DNA: TGTGCCAGTAGTGAAGGCTCTGATTGGGGGGGAGAGACCCAGTACTTC

J gene: TRBJ2-1
CDR3 length: 11
V gene: TRBV2
D gene: -
clone size: -
CDR3 protein: CASRSVDEQFF
CDR3 DNA: TGTGCCAGCAGATCAGTGGATGAGCAGTTCTTC

J gene: TRBJ2-5
CDR3 length: 13
V gene: TRBV7-3
D gene: -
clone size: -
CDR3 protein: CASSPGAGETQYF
CDR3 DNA: TGTGCCAGCAGCCCAGGGGCAGGGGAGACCCAGTACTTC

J gene: TRBJ2-2
CDR3 length: 14
V gene: TRBV7-2
D gene: -
clone size: -
CDR3 protein: CASSVRVGSGELFF
CDR3 DNA: TGTGCCAGCAGCGTACGGGTCGGGTCCGGGGAGCTGTTTTTT

J gene: TRBJ2-3
CDR3 length: 15
V gene: TRBV4-3
D gene: -
clone size: -
CDR3 protein: CASSQDMRGADTQYF
CDR3 DNA: TGCGCCAGCAGCCAAGATATGAGGGGTGCAGATACGCAGTATTTT

J gene: TRBJ1-4
CDR3 length: 14
V gene: TRBV5-4
D gene: -
clone size: -
CDR3 protein: CASSLTATNEKLFF
CDR3 DNA: TGTGCCAGCAGCTTGACTGCAACTAATGAAAAACTGTTTTTT

J gene: TRBJ1-5
CDR3 length: 17
V gene: TRBV12-2
D gene: -
clone size: -
CDR3 protein: CASRLAGQGLGNQPQHF
CDR3 DNA: TGTGCAAGTCGCTTAGCGGGACAGGGGCTTGGCAATCAGCCCCAGCATTTT

J gene: TRBJ2-5
CDR3 length: 16
V gene: TRBV5-1
D gene: -
clone size: -
CDR3 protein: CASRVTATQKQETQYF
CDR3 DNA: TGCGCCAGCAGAGTAACGGCTACTCAGAAGCAAGAGACCCAGTACTTC

J gene: TRBJ2-5
CDR3 length: 14
V gene: TRBV6-5
D gene: -
clone size: -
CDR3 protein: CASSPLTQGKTQYF
CDR3 DNA: TGTGCCAGCAGCCCTCTAACACAGGGAAAGACCCAGTACTTC

J gene: TRBJ1-1
CDR3 length: 14
V gene: TRBV29-1
D gene: TRBD1
clone size: few
CDR3 protein: CSVEKGQGVTEAFF
CDR3 DNA: TGCAGCGTTGAGAAGGGACAGGGGGTCACTGAAGCTTTCTTT

J gene: TRBJ2-5
CDR3 length: 16
V gene: TRBV9
D gene: -
clone size: -
CDR3 protein: CASSGRDAASRETQYF
CDR3 DNA: TGTGCCAGCAGCGGCCGGGACGCCGCTTCGAGGGAGACCCAGTACTTC

J gene: TRBJ2-7
CDR3 length: 18
V gene: TRBV7-8
D gene: TRBD2
clone size: once
CDR3 protein: CASSRRGTSGRSGGEQYF
CDR3 DNA: TGTGCCAGCAGCCGAAGAGGCACGAGCGGGAGGTCTGGCGGCGAGCAGTACTTC

J gene: TRBJ1-1
CDR3 length: 13
V gene: TRBV5-1
D gene: -
clone size: -
CDR3 protein: CASSVRDTGLPFF
CDR3 DNA: TGCGCCAGCAGCGTCCGGGACACGGGTCTTCCTTTCTTT

J gene: TRBJ2-3
CDR3 length: 17
V gene: TRBV7-2
D gene: TRBD2
clone size: few
CDR3 protein: CASSSQPSGGFGDTQYF
CDR3 DNA: TGTGCCAGCAGCTCTCAACCTAGCGGGGGGTTTGGAGATACGCAGTATTTT

J gene: TRBJ2-5
CDR3 length: 15
V gene: TRBV6-5
D gene: TRBD1
clone size: -
CDR3 protein: CASSWIGQGWETQYF
CDR3 DNA: TGTGCCAGCAGTTGGATAGGACAGGGATGGGAGACCCAGTACTTC

J gene: TRBJ2-7
CDR3 length: 16
V gene: TRBV7-6
D gene: -
clone size: -
CDR3 protein: CASSLGEMRQGGEQYF
CDR3 DNA: TGTGCCAGCAGCTTAGGTGAAATGAGGCAAGGCGGCGAGCAGTACTTC

J gene: TRBJ2-5
CDR3 length: 15
V gene: TRBV7-2
D gene: TRBD2
clone size: -
CDR3 protein: CASRKPSGSRETQYF
CDR3 DNA: TGTGCCAGCAGGAAACCTAGCGGGAGTCGTGAGACCCAGTACTTC

J gene: TRBJ2-7
CDR3 length: 11
V gene: TRBV6-5
D gene: -
clone size: -
CDR3 protein: CASQGGYEQYF
CDR3 DNA: TGTGCCAGTCAGGGGGGATACGAGCAGTACTTC

J gene: TRBJ1-1
CDR3 length: 18
V gene: TRBV27
D gene: -
clone size: -
CDR3 protein: CASNTHRVGLLKNTEAFF
CDR3 DNA: TGTGCCAGCAACACCCACCGAGTTGGACTCCTGAAGAACACTGAAGCTTTCTTT

J gene: TRBJ2-7
CDR3 length: 11
V gene: TRBV6-5
D gene: -
clone size: -
CDR3 protein: CASRSYYEQYF
CDR3 DNA: TGTGCCAGCAGGTCCTACTACGAGCAGTACTTC

J gene: TRBJ2-7
CDR3 length: 14
V gene: TRBV5-1
D gene: -
clone size: -
CDR3 protein: CASSLRGDPYEQYF
CDR3 DNA: TGCGCCAGCAGCTTGAGAGGGGATCCCTACGAGCAGTACTTC

J gene: TRBJ2-4
CDR3 length: 16
V gene: TRBV5-4
D gene: -
clone size: -
CDR3 protein: CASSPSRDLAKNIQYF
CDR3 DNA: TGTGCCAGCAGCCCCTCCCGGGACTTAGCCAAAAACATTCAGTACTTC

J gene: TRBJ2-2
CDR3 length: 15
V gene: TRBV7-6
D gene: TRBD2
clone size: -
CDR3 protein: CASSLGGGRAGELFF
CDR3 DNA: TGTGCCAGCAGCCTCGGCGGGGGGCGCGCCGGGGAGCTGTTTTTT

J gene: TRBJ2-1
CDR3 length: 15
V gene: TRBV7-8
D gene: -
clone size: -
CDR3 protein: CASRAAPSSYNEQFF
CDR3 DNA: TGTGCCAGCAGGGCGGCACCTTCCTCCTACAATGAGCAGTTCTTC

J gene: TRBJ1-1
CDR3 length: 16
V gene: TRBV5-1
D gene: -
clone size: -
CDR3 protein: CASSFGRTQMNTEAFF
CDR3 DNA: TGCGCCAGCAGCTTCGGACGGACTCAGATGAACACTGAAGCTTTCTTT

J gene: TRBJ2-1
CDR3 length: 16
V gene: TRBV7-3
D gene: TRBD2
clone size: -
CDR3 protein: CASSLLGTSGDNEQFF
CDR3 DNA: TGTGCCAGCAGCTTATTGGGGACTAGCGGGGACAATGAGCAGTTCTTC

J gene: TRBJ2-2
CDR3 length: 15
V gene: TRBV11-3
D gene: -
clone size: -
CDR3 protein: CASSDTPVDTGELFF
CDR3 DNA: TGTGCCAGCAGCGATACCCCTGTCGACACCGGGGAGCTGTTTTTT

J gene: TRBJ1-1
CDR3 length: 14
V gene: TRBV5-1
D gene: -
clone size: -
CDR3 protein: CASSLAAGDTEAFF
CDR3 DNA: TGCGCCAGCAGCTTGGCCGCAGGGGACACTGAAGCTTTCTTT

J gene: TRBJ1-6
CDR3 length: 14
V gene: TRBV7-2
D gene: TRBD1
clone size: -
CDR3 protein: CASSLRTGGSPLHF
CDR3 DNA: TGTGCCAGCAGCTTAAGGACAGGAGGGTCACCCCTCCACTTT

J gene: TRBJ2-3
CDR3 length: 12
V gene: TRBV5-1
D gene: -
clone size: -
CDR3 protein: CASSLGENTQYF
CDR3 DNA: TGCGCCAGCAGCTTGGGAGAAAATACGCAGTATTTT

J gene: TRBJ1-1
CDR3 length: 14
V gene: TRBV5-1
D gene: TRBD1
clone size: few
CDR3 protein: CASGQGNMNTEAFF
CDR3 DNA: TGCGCCAGCGGACAGGGTAACATGAACACTGAAGCTTTCTTT

J gene: TRBJ2-2
CDR3 length: 16
V gene: TRBV5-4
D gene: TRBD2
clone size: -
CDR3 protein: CASSPGLAGGAGELFF
CDR3 DNA: TGTGCCAGCAGCCCGGGACTAGCAGGAGGGGCCGGGGAGCTGTTTTTT

J gene: TRBJ2-7
CDR3 length: 15
V gene: TRBV5-6
D gene: TRBD2
clone size: -
CDR3 protein: CASSQGLAGALEQYF
CDR3 DNA: TGTGCCAGCAGCCAAGGACTAGCGGGAGCACTCGAGCAGTACTTC

J gene: TRBJ1-1
CDR3 length: 11
V gene: TRBV20-1
D gene: -
clone size: -
CDR3 protein: CSATGDTEAFF
CDR3 DNA: TGCAGTGCTACCGGGGACACTGAAGCTTTCTTT

J gene: TRBJ2-1
CDR3 length: 14
V gene: TRBV28
D gene: -
clone size: -
CDR3 protein: CASMLASGAVEQFF
CDR3 DNA: TGTGCCAGCATGCTAGCGTCTGGCGCGGTTGAGCAGTTCTTC

J gene: TRBJ2-5
CDR3 length: 13
V gene: TRBV10-3
D gene: TRBD1
clone size: once
CDR3 protein: CAISRTGSETQYF
CDR3 DNA: TGTGCCATCAGCCGGACAGGGTCTGAGACCCAGTACTTC